Each of the 28 T cell receptor beta chains below was sequenced from the same sample in a study of cytomegalovirus exposure and HLA in healthy donors. Method: immunoSEQ multiplex PCR; TCRdb's copy keeps in-frame clones and lacks some. In the table there are 150,000 to 250,000 clones, 81% of which are singletons. Sequences were obtained from PBMCs. Receptors were obtained from a young woman in good health and CMV-seronegative.

The rearrangement uses TRBV10-3 and TRBJ1-1; TRBD1 matches at 10 bases. Germline V gene sequence: CDR1 ENHRY, CDR2 SYGVKD. The CDR3 covers 16 residues. The trim removed 6 bases at V and 4 bases at J, leaving 11 bases unmatched. CDR3 sequence: CAISGTGVEIGTEAFF. DNA of the CDR3: TGTGCCATCAGCGGGACAGGGGTGGAAATTGGCACTGAAGCTTTCTTT.

The CDR3 DNA sequence: TGTGCCAGCAGCCCCATTCCGGTGGGCAATCAGCCCCAGCATTTT. Translated: CASSPIPVGNQPQHF. The chain links TRBV7-6 to TRBJ1-5; D unresolved. In germline, CDR1 is SGHVS, CDR2 FNYEAQ. Trimming took off 5 bases at V and 2 bases at J, with 13 bases between the two ends. The length of the CDR3 is 15 residues.

The genes are TRBV30 and TRBJ1-2, with D perhaps matching TRBD1 (5 bases). This CDR3 is 15 amino acids long. The V and J ends lost 0 bases and 5 bases respectively, with 16 bases between them. Germline V gene sequence: CDR1 GTSNPN, CDR2 SVGIG (reference sequence). The CDR3 is CAWSVRPGREYGYTF. CDR3 DNA sequence: TGTGCCTGGAGTGTACGGCCAGGGAGGGAATATGGCTACACCTTC.

Concerning this clone: Mismatch with germline at one junction end may stem from a read error. The rearrangement joins TRBV20-1 to TRBJ1-1; D unclear. This CDR3 comprises 11 residues. Germline V gene lookup returns CDR1 DFQATT and CDR2 SNEGSKA (reference sequence). The CDR3 DNA is TGCAGTGCTAGAGATCTATGGGAGCTGCACTTT. Protein sequence: CSARDLWELHF.

This clone came up once. The V gene is TRBV2, the J gene TRBJ2-1; tentatively, D is TRBD2 (6 bases). The CDR3 consists of 14 residues. Per germline, CDR1 SNHLY and CDR2 FYNNEI. Trimming shortened V by 7 bases and J by 4 bases, and 14 bases separated the two germline ends. The CDR3 spells CASTGGTIYNEQFF. CDR3 sequence (DNA): TGTGCCAGCACGGGCGGGACCATATACAATGAGCAGTTCTTC.

This clone showed up just a few times. J is TRBJ1-5 and V is TRBV30, with D uncertain. In germline, CDR1 is GTSNPN, CDR2 SVGIG (reference sequence). CDR3 size: 13 residues. Trimming took 3 bases from V and 9 from J, leaving 15 bases between them. CDR3: CAWREGQSMPQHF. The CDR3 DNA follows: TGTGCCTGGAGAGAGGGTCAGAGTATGCCCCAGCATTTT.

V gene TRBV9 combines with J gene TRBJ2-7; 7 positions agree with TRBD2. Germline V gene sequence: CDR1 SGDLS, CDR2 YYNGEE. This CDR3 has 16 residues. V was clipped by 0 bases and J by 4 bases; unmatched bases: 10. CDR3 sequence (DNA): TGTGCCAGCAGCGTAGGTCCGGGGCTAGCGGATTACGAGCAGTACTTC. It translates to CASSVGPGLADYEQYF.

In DNA, the CDR3 is TGTGCCAGCAGCGCCACCGGGACAGGGTCCTACGAGCAGTACTTC. This gives the protein CASSATGTGSYEQYF. The V and J genes are TRBV5-6 and TRBJ2-7; TRBD1 aligns across 9 bases. This CDR3 is 15 amino acids long. Trimming took 4 bases from V and 1 from J; bases not matched to a gene: 6. Germline CDR1 is SGHDT and CDR2 is YYEEEE.

This clone was observed a handful of times. J is TRBJ1-5 and V is TRBV19; D call uncertain. The CDR3 spans 15 residues. The V gene lost 11 bases and the J gene lost 7 bases, with 24 bases spanning the gap. Germline assignment: CDR1 LNHDA and CDR2 SQIVND (reference sequence). The CDR3 loop is CAPRSDHDLRQPQHF. The CDR3 DNA sequence: TGTGCCCCCCGATCTGATCATGATCTAAGACAGCCCCAGCATTTT.

The rearrangement links TRBV30 to TRBJ1-1, with D unresolved. The V end was cut by 4 bases, the J end by 2 bases, with 11 bases between. Germline CDR1 GTSNPN, CDR2 SVGIG (reference sequence). CDR3 length: 13 amino acids. CDR3: CAWKAAANTEAFF. In nucleotides, the CDR3 is TGTGCCTGGAAGGCGGCGGCAAACACTGAAGCTTTCTTT.

V gene TRBV28 combines with J gene TRBJ2-7; tentatively, D is TRBD1 (6 bases). Germline loops: CDR1 MDHEN, CDR2 SYDVKM. This CDR3 has 14 residues. The ends were cut back, 6 bases at V and 0 bases at J, with 12 bases in the middle. The CDR3 here is CASRETGLSYEQYF. The DNA for the CDR3 is TGTGCCAGCAGGGAGACAGGCCTCTCCTACGAGCAGTACTTC.

This clone was detected a few times. The genes are TRBV28 and TRBJ1-2, with 7 nucleotides matching TRBD1. The CDR3 has 17 amino acids. Germline trimming cut 8 bases from V and 4 bases from J; bases unmatched to any gene: 19. Germline V gene sequence: CDR1 MDHEN, CDR2 SYDVKM. The CDR3 DNA follows: TGTGCCAGCGGAAACAGGGGCGGCAAGTTGGGGGCCTATGGCTACACCTTC. The encoded protein is CASGNRGGKLGAYGYTF.

The chain combines TRBV27 with TRBJ1-2; D is unclear. Trimming took 2 bases from V and 3 from J, leaving 7 bases between them. CDR1 and CDR2 (germline): MNHEY, SMNVEV (reference sequence). The CDR3 length is 13 residues. The chain's CDR3 is CASSLEGYYGYTF. The CDR3 DNA sequence: TGTGCCAGCAGTTTAGAGGGTTACTATGGCTACACCTTC.

The rearrangement uses TRBV5-1 and TRBJ2-4; possible D gene TRBD2, 6 bases. The V gene lost 0 bases and the J gene lost 3 bases, with 25 bases spanning the gap. Germline loops: CDR1 SGHRS, CDR2 YFSETQ. This CDR3 is 20 amino acids long. CDR3 in amino acids: CASSLGGPGLAVTIKNIQYF. The CDR3 bases are TGCGCCAGCAGCTTGGGGGGACCGGGACTTGCAGTTACAATCAAAAACATTCAGTACTTC. Supplemented by reference TRBV5-1 and TRBJ2-4, the full variable domain reads KAGVTQTPRYLIKTRGQQVTLSCSPISGHRSVSWYQQTPGQGLQFLFEYFSETQRNKGNFPGRFSGRQFSNSRSEMNVSTLELGDSALYLCASSLGGPGLAVTIKNIQYFGAGTRLSVL.

V is TRBV7-2 and J is TRBJ2-1; possible D gene TRBD2, 6 bases. The CDR3 spans 15 residues. Germline CDR1 SGHTA, CDR2 FQGNSA. V was clipped by 3 bases and J by 4 bases, with 13 bases between them. CDR3 sequence (DNA): TGTGCCAGCAGCTTTGGGGGGAGCGCTTACAATGAGCAGTTCTTC. This codes for CASSFGGSAYNEQFF.

This CDR3 is CASSYDVNRPQHF. The CDR3 DNA follows: TGTGCCAGCAGTTATGATGTGAACAGGCCCCAGCATTTT. The chain employs TRBV6-5 and TRBJ1-5, with D unclear. The CDR3 extends over 13 amino acids. Germline lookup yields CDR1 MNHEY and CDR2 SVGAGI. V was shortened by 3 bases and J by 9 bases, with 12 bases between the two germline ends.

The J gene is TRBJ1-2, the V gene TRBV7-9; 12 bases match TRBD1. The germline gives CDR1 SEHNR, CDR2 FQNEAQ (reference sequence). This CDR3 spans 19 amino acids. V dropped 0 bases and J dropped 3; count of bases not matched to a gene: 11. CDR3 sequence (DNA): TGTGCCAGCAGCTTAGCAGGGCGGGACAGGGGGCGATCTCACTATGGCTACACCTTC. Protein: CASSLAGRDRGRSHYGYTF.

This clone appeared once. The V gene is TRBV18, the J gene TRBJ2-1; 16 positions agree with TRBD2. With V trimmed by 3 bases and J by 9 bases, 5 bases remained unmatched. Germline V gene lookup returns CDR1 KGHSH and CDR2 LQKENI. The CDR3 is 16 amino acids. DNA of the CDR3: TGTGCCAGCTCACCTCCGGGACTAGCGGGAGGGAGTGAGCAGTTCTTC. It translates to CASSPPGLAGGSEQFF.

In this sample, this clone turned up many times. This rearrangement joins TRBV27 to TRBJ2-1; D unresolved. Germline lookup yields CDR1 MNHEY and CDR2 SMNVEV (reference sequence). Trimming left V 5 bases short and J 9 bases short, with 14 bases between. This CDR3 region has 13 residues. The CDR3 DNA reads as TGTGCCAGCAGTACTTCTCCCTTAACTGAGCAGTTCTTC. This sequence encodes CASSTSPLTEQFF.

This sequence joins TRBV28 and TRBJ1-4; tentative D call: TRBD1 (6 bases). Trimming cost V 1 base and J 8 bases, with 11 bases left between them. Germline lookup yields CDR1 MDHEN and CDR2 SYDVKM. This CDR3 has 14 residues. The CDR3 is CASSLSGAGEKLFF. DNA of the CDR3: TGTGCCAGCAGTTTATCAGGGGCTGGAGAAAAACTGTTTTTT.

V and J are TRBV30 and TRBJ1-2; 9 nucleotides line up with TRBD1. CDR1 and CDR2 (germline): GTSNPN, SVGIG (reference sequence). V trimming: 3 bases; J trimming: 1 base; junction bases outside the gene matches: 3. The CDR3 is 14 residues long. CDR3 nucleotide sequence: TGTGCCTGGAGGGACAGGGGACTTAACTATGGCTACACCTTC. The encoded protein is CAWRDRGLNYGYTF.

The chain has TRBV6-6 and TRBJ1-3, with D possibly matching TRBD1 (6 bases). The CDR3 has 14 amino acids. Germline CDR1 and CDR2: MNHNY and SVGAGI (reference sequence). Trimming stripped 6 bases from V and 4 bases from J, with 13 bases between. Here the CDR3 reads CASSITGSGNTIYF. The CDR3 DNA sequence: TGTGCCAGCAGCATAACAGGGTCCGGAAACACCATATATTTT.

In its sample, this clone was seen a few times. The genes are TRBV6-5 and TRBJ1-2; 8 nucleotides align to TRBD1. This CDR3 spans 13 amino acids. V dropped 7 bases and J dropped 10; count of bases not matched to a gene: 11. The germline V gene has CDR1 MNHEY and CDR2 SVGAGI. The CDR3 sequence is CASTDRTGPPYTF. The CDR3 DNA reads as TGTGCCAGCACAGATCGGACAGGGCCCCCCTACACCTTC.

This chain joins TRBV19 and TRBJ2-1, with a possible D match to TRBD2 (6 bases). Between the trimmed V and J ends, which lost 6 bases and 4 bases, there was a span of 19 bases. This CDR3 has 16 amino acids. Germline CDR1 and CDR2: LNHDA and SQIVND (reference sequence). CDR3 sequence: CASRASIGGGYNEQFF. CDR3 nucleotides: TGTGCCAGTAGGGCCTCGATCGGGGGTGGGTACAATGAGCAGTTCTTC.

The V and J genes are TRBV6-1 and TRBJ2-5, with 8 positions matching TRBD2. Germline V gene lookup returns CDR1 MNHNS and CDR2 SASEGT. The CDR3 spans 13 residues. After removal of 5 bases from V and 5 bases from J, the junction contained 4 bases not matched to a gene. As DNA, the CDR3 is TGTGCCAGCAGTCAACTAGCGGAGGAGACCCAGTACTTC. It codes for CASSQLAEETQYF.

This clone was detected only a few times. The same CDR3 is also encoded by other DNA sequences in this sample. This chain links TRBV19 with TRBJ1-1; 8 bases align to TRBD1. Germline V CDR1 and CDR2: LNHDA, SQIVND (reference sequence). This CDR3 has 14 amino acids. J was trimmed by 4 bases and V by 4 bases; bases with no gene match: 5. Here the CDR3 DNA reads TGTGCCAGTAGTAGCCAGGGGGCCGGCACTGAAGCTTTCTTT. As protein: CASSSQGAGTEAFF.

This clone was counted once. The chain couples TRBV4-1 to TRBJ2-3; TRBD2 is a possible D gene (6 bases). Per germline, CDR1 MGHRA and CDR2 YSYEKL. The CDR3 spans 15 residues. Trimming stripped 4 bases from V and 4 bases from J, with 15 bases between. In nucleotides, the CDR3 is TGCGCCAGCAGCCCGGCGACTAGAAGGGCAGATACGCAGTATTTT. Its translation is CASSPATRRADTQYF.

V gene TRBV19 combines with J gene TRBJ1-2; TRBD1 aligns across 10 bases. Germline V gene lookup returns CDR1 LNHDA and CDR2 SQIVND (reference sequence). The CDR3 covers 14 residues. V lost 8 bases, J lost 4 bases, and 7 bases stayed unmatched. CDR3: CASSPGQGTYGYTF. The CDR3 nucleotides read TGTGCCAGTTCTCCGGGACAGGGGACCTATGGCTACACCTTC. The whole variable domain, remainder taken from reference TRBV19 and TRBJ1-2, is DGGITQSPKYLFRKEGQNVTLSCEQNLNHDAMYWYRQDPGQGLRLIYYSQIVNDFQKGDIAEGYSVSREKKESFPLTVTSAQKNPTAFYLCASSPGQGTYGYTFGSGTRLTVV.